A single sample is the source of the 31 T cell receptor beta chains below, sequenced in a study of blood T cell repertoires in COVID-19. Assay: immunoSEQ multiplex PCR; the TCRdb copy retains only in-frame clones and omits some. This sample carries hundreds of thousands of clones, 80% to 90% of them seen once, and the ten largest clones take 9.4%. Sequenced input: peripheral blood. Receptors originate from a woman between 45 and 60 years old who had recovered from COVID-19.

The chain recombines TRBV5-1 with TRBJ2-3, with a weak D call TRBD1 (6 bases). Germline CDR1 reads SGHRS; CDR2 reads YFSETQ. CDR3 length: 16 residues. The ends were cut back, 4 bases at V and 0 bases at J, with 15 bases in the middle. This chain's CDR3 is CASSPGAQGSTDTQYF. Written as DNA, the CDR3 is TGCGCCAGCAGCCCGGGCGCCCAGGGGAGCACAGATACGCAGTATTTT.

This clone came up once. The chain combines TRBV6-5 with TRBJ2-7; the D gene is possibly TRBD2 (6 bases). V was trimmed by 8 bases and J by 6 bases, leaving 23 bases between them. The CDR3 length is 15 residues. Germline CDR1 reads MNHEY; CDR2 reads SVGAGI. CDR3 loop: CASGGMANRRFEQYF. The DNA for the CDR3 is TGTGCCAGCGGGGGGATGGCCAACCGGCGGTTCGAGCAGTACTTC.

This clone has a handful of counts. The chain carries TRBV19 and TRBJ2-1; the match to TRBD1 covers 8 bases. The CDR3 spans 14 residues. The J segment lost 10 bases and the V segment lost 6 bases, leaving 11 bases of the junction unmatched. CDR1 and CDR2 (germline): LNHDA, SQIVND (reference sequence). The CDR3 is CASSNWTGQGEQFF. The CDR3 nucleotides read TGTGCCAGTAGCAATTGGACAGGGCAGGGAGAGCAGTTCTTC.

This clone was seen a few times. V usage is TRBV7-9 and J usage is TRBJ1-1, with 9 bases fitting TRBD1. The CDR3 spans 17 residues. Per germline, CDR1 SEHNR and CDR2 FQNEAQ (reference sequence). J gave up 3 bases and V 1 base, and 9 bases lay outside the gene matches. CDR3 region: CASSLGTGTGIYTEAFF. DNA of the CDR3: TGTGCCAGCAGCTTAGGCACCGGGACAGGGATCTACACTGAAGCTTTCTTT.

This clone was seen a single time. V is TRBV6-5 and J is TRBJ1-5; maybe TRBD1 (6 bases). The CDR3 length is 14 residues. Trimming took off 2 bases at V and 6 bases at J, with 11 bases between the two ends. CDR1 is MNHEY, CDR2 SVGAGI, per germline. The CDR3 loop reads CASSYQTGSQPQHF. DNA for the CDR3: TGTGCCAGCAGTTACCAAACAGGGTCTCAGCCCCAGCATTTT.

The chain combines TRBV5-1 with TRBJ2-7; TRBD2 is a possible D gene (5 bases). Per germline, CDR1 SGHRS and CDR2 YFSETQ. V was trimmed by 5 bases and J by 4 bases, leaving 16 bases between them. This CDR3 contains 14 residues. The CDR3 is CASRRTDSYYEQYF. The CDR3 nucleotides are TGCGCCAGCAGACGGACTGACTCCTATTACGAGCAGTACTTC.

This clone was seen more than once but under ten times. This sequence joins TRBV20-1 and TRBJ1-2; tentative D call: TRBD1 (5 bases). The CDR3 length is 13 residues. The V gene lost 3 bases and the J gene lost 3 bases, with 11 bases spanning the gap. Looked up from germline, CDR1 is DFQATT and CDR2 is SNEGSKA (reference sequence). The CDR3 DNA sequence: TGCAGTGCTAGTGCAACAGGCGACTATGGCTACACCTTC. Amino acids: CSASATGDYGYTF.

This clone came up a few times. The rearrangement joins TRBV3-1 (or the pseudogene TRBV3-2) to TRBJ1-1; perhaps TRBD1 as D (6 bases). Per germline, CDR1 LGHDT and CDR2 YNNKEL (reference sequence). The CDR3 consists of 14 residues. The V gene lost 4 bases and the J gene lost 1 base, with 10 bases spanning the gap. This CDR3 is CASSLLGANTEAFF. The CDR3 region has the DNA TGTGCCAGCAGCCTCCTGGGGGCGAACACTGAAGCTTTCTTT.

The chain couples TRBV9 to TRBJ2-1; 11 bases fit TRBD2. This CDR3 contains 15 residues. Germline V lookup: CDR1 SGDLS, CDR2 YYNGEE. J was trimmed by 8 bases and V by 4 bases; bases with no gene match: 8. CDR3 coding DNA: TGTGCCAGCAGCCGGGCTAGCGGGAGGTGGTATGAGCAGTTCTTC. Translating gives CASSRASGRWYEQFF. The entire variable domain, with the rest obtained from reference TRBV9 and TRBJ2-1, is as follows: DSGVTQTPKHLITATGQRVTLRCSPRSGDLSVYWYQQSLDQGLQFLIQYYNGEERAKGNILERFSAQQFPDLHSELNLSSLELGDSALYFCASSRASGRWYEQFFGPGTRLTVL.

The chain couples TRBV11-2 to TRBJ1-1; D remains unclear. The ends were cut back, 1 base at V and 4 bases at J, with 7 bases in the middle. CDR1 and CDR2 (germline): SGHAT, FQNNGV. The CDR3 covers 13 residues. CDR3 loop: CASSLVPGTEAFF. CDR3 nucleotide sequence: TGTGCCAGCAGCTTAGTTCCGGGCACTGAAGCTTTCTTT.

The J gene is TRBJ2-1, the V gene TRBV6-2 or TRBV6-3; TRBD2 agrees at 13 bases. V gave up 4 bases and J gave up 0 bases; unmatched junction bases: 9. The CDR3 consists of 19 residues. Germline V gives CDR1 MNHEY, CDR2 SVGEGT. The CDR3 DNA follows: TGTGCCAGCAGTTCGACGGGACTAGCGGGACCTGCCTCCTACAATGAGCAGTTCTTC. Translation: CASSSTGLAGPASYNEQFF.

This clone was detected once. The chain combines TRBV10-3 with TRBJ2-1; TRBD2 matches 8 bases. CDR1 and CDR2 from the germline V gene are ENHRY and SYGVKD. This CDR3 has 16 amino acids. V was clipped by 4 bases and J by 8 bases; unmatched bases: 13. DNA of the CDR3: TGTGCCATCAGTGGTGGGTCGGGAGGGCCGAAGTATGAGCAGTTCTTC. It yields the protein CAISGGSGGPKYEQFF.

The CDR3 protein is CASSILAEPTGELFF. The DNA for the CDR3 is TGTGCCAGTAGTATCCTAGCGGAACCCACCGGGGAGCTGTTTTTT. The chain carries TRBV19 and TRBJ2-2; 7 positions match TRBD2. The CDR3 sequence is 15 residues long. Trimming cost V 3 bases and J 4 bases; bases outside gene matches: 5. CDR1 and CDR2 from the germline V gene are LNHDA and SQIVND (reference sequence).

This chain connects TRBV11-2 to TRBJ2-7, with D uncertain. CDR3 length: 13 amino acids. V lost 1 base and J 0 bases, leaving 4 bases between the germline ends. Germline V lookup: CDR1 SGHAT, CDR2 FQNNGV. CDR3 residues: CASSLGRSYEQYF. The CDR3 coding sequence is TGTGCCAGCAGCTTAGGTCGCTCCTACGAGCAGTACTTC.

V usage is TRBV12-3 or TRBV12-4 and J usage is TRBJ2-7; no clear D gene. V lost 3 bases to trimming and J lost 6 bases, with 6 bases between them. The CDR3 consists of 11 residues. The DNA of the CDR3 is TGTGCCAGCAGTTTCGGTCTCGAGCAGTACTTC. This sequence encodes CASSFGLEQYF.

This chain joins TRBV25-1 and TRBJ2-3, with D unclear. Germline-derived CDR1 and CDR2 are MGHDK and SYGVNS. The V and J ends lost 4 bases and 5 bases respectively, with 13 bases between them. The CDR3 length is 14 residues. DNA of the CDR3: TGTGCCAGCAGTGTCACAGCCAGTGGAGATACGCAGTATTTT. This sequence encodes CASSVTASGDTQYF.

The V and J genes are TRBV7-3 and TRBJ1-1; 7 nucleotides align to TRBD1. Losses at the gene ends were 1 base for V and 5 bases for J; bases not matched to a gene: 10. CDR1 and CDR2 from the germline V gene are SGHTA and FQGTGA. The CDR3 contains 16 residues. CDR3 sequence reads: CASSLNGDRAATEAFF. In DNA form, the CDR3 reads TGTGCCAGCAGCTTAAACGGCGACAGGGCAGCGACTGAAGCTTTCTTT.

Only one count was recorded for this clone. The J gene is TRBJ2-7, the V gene TRBV30; D not resolved. The CDR3 contains 11 residues. Germline V gene data show CDR1 as GTSNPN and CDR2 as SVGIG (reference sequence). Trimming pared 0 bases from V and 5 bases from J, leaving 5 bases between. DNA for the CDR3: TGTGCCTGGAGTGTACACCACGAGCAGTACTTC. Residues: CAWSVHHEQYF.

This clone was counted between two and nine times. The V and J genes are TRBV11-3 and TRBJ2-1, with TRBD1 matching 9 bases. The CDR3 loop spans 17 amino acids. V dropped 5 bases and J dropped 7; count of bases not matched to a gene: 15. The germline CDR1 and CDR2 sequences are SGHNT and YENEEA. CDR3 amino acids: CASSLRPPGQGYNEQFF. DNA for the CDR3: TGTGCCAGCAGCCTGAGACCACCGGGACAGGGTTATAATGAGCAGTTCTTC.

This chain joins TRBV24-1 and TRBJ1-2; D is possibly TRBD1 (6 bases). The length of the CDR3 is 13 residues. Trimming stripped 7 bases from V and 8 bases from J, with 16 bases between. The germline V gene encodes CDR1 KGHDR and CDR2 SFDVKD. This CDR3 reads CATRDGAGEGYTF. CDR3 nucleotide sequence: TGTGCCACCAGGGACGGAGCAGGGGAAGGCTACACCTTC.

The chain couples TRBV28 to TRBJ2-7; 15 positions match TRBD2. Unmatched junction bases numbered 6, after V lost 3 bases and J lost 6 bases. The length of the CDR3 is 16 residues. CDR1 MDHEN and CDR2 SYDVKM come from the germline V gene. CDR3 loop: CASSFGGLAGGIEQYF. DNA for the CDR3: TGTGCCAGCAGTTTCGGGGGACTAGCGGGAGGTATCGAGCAGTACTTC.

The genes are TRBV29-1 and TRBJ1-1; 8 bases fit TRBD1. Losses at the gene ends were 0 bases for V and 11 bases for J; bases not matched to a gene: 5. CDR3 length equals 12 residues. In germline, CDR1 is SQVTM, CDR2 ANQGSEA. The CDR3 protein is CSVEDRGQRAFF. DNA of the CDR3: TGCAGCGTTGAAGACAGGGGGCAACGTGCTTTCTTT.

This sequence joins TRBV9 and TRBJ1-6; 8 nucleotides match TRBD1. CDR3 length: 16 amino acids. J lost 10 bases, V lost 3 bases, and 12 bases had no gene match. Germline V gives CDR1 SGDLS, CDR2 YYNGEE. CDR3 loop: CASSASDRGFSSPLHF. In DNA, the CDR3 is TGTGCCAGCAGCGCCTCAGACAGGGGATTTAGCTCACCCCTCCACTTT.

V and J are TRBV6-2 or TRBV6-3 and TRBJ1-5, with 8 bases fitting TRBD1. This CDR3 has 15 residues. CDR1 is MNHEY, CDR2 SVGEGT, per germline. Germline trimming cut 4 bases from V and 6 bases from J; bases unmatched to any gene: 8. The CDR3: CASSWRQGAGQPQHF. CDR3 in DNA: TGTGCCAGCAGTTGGAGGCAGGGGGCTGGTCAGCCCCAGCATTTT.

The J gene is TRBJ2-7, the V gene TRBV28, with 7 bases matching TRBD2. V lost 7 bases to trimming and J lost 3 bases; unmatched junction nucleotides: 15. The germline CDR1 and CDR2 sequences are MDHEN and SYDVKM. The CDR3 runs 16 residues. This chain's CDR3 is CASINRDTSVDYEQYF. CDR3 nucleotides: TGTGCCAGCATTAATAGGGATACTAGCGTTGACTACGAGCAGTACTTC.

This rearrangement joins TRBV18 to TRBJ1-1, with D unclear. The germline V gene has CDR1 KGHSH and CDR2 LQKENI. The CDR3 consists of 16 residues. Trimming stripped 3 bases from V and 0 bases from J, with 14 bases between. In DNA form, the CDR3 reads TGTGCCAGCTCACCTGCAACCCGGGGATTGAACACTGAAGCTTTCTTT. The encoded protein is CASSPATRGLNTEAFF.

The chain combines TRBV3-1 (or the pseudogene TRBV3-2) with TRBJ2-7; 7 nucleotides align to TRBD2. After removal of 4 bases from V and 1 base from J, the junction contained 4 bases not matched to a gene. Germline V lookup: CDR1 LGHDT, CDR2 YNNKEL (reference sequence). The CDR3 sequence is 14 residues long. The CDR3 DNA sequence: TGTGCCAGCAGCCCCAGCGGGGTGTCCTACGAGCAGTACTTC. Translation: CASSPSGVSYEQYF.

The J gene is TRBJ1-1, the V gene TRBV3-1 (or the pseudogene TRBV3-2); D remains unclear. Between the trimmed V and J ends, which lost 1 base and 1 base, there was a span of 4 bases. The germline gives CDR1 LGHDT, CDR2 YNNKEL (reference sequence). CDR3 size: 13 residues. The CDR3 bases are TGTGCCAGCAGCCAAGGGGCGAACACTGAAGCTTTCTTT. It yields the protein CASSQGANTEAFF.

The CDR3 protein is CASSLIRGSSYNEQFF. The CDR3 DNA is TGTGCCAGCAGTTTAATCAGGGGGAGCTCCTACAATGAGCAGTTCTTC. The chain carries TRBV27 and TRBJ2-1; 7 positions match TRBD1. V trimming: 2 bases; J trimming: 0 bases; junction bases outside the gene matches: 4. Per the germline V gene, CDR1 is MNHEY and CDR2 is SMNVEV (reference sequence). This CDR3 spans 16 amino acids.

This chain uses TRBV7-6 with TRBJ1-6, with TRBD1 identical over 9 bases. This CDR3 has 15 residues. V was pared by 7 bases and J by 8 bases, with 9 bases of the junction left unmatched. Germline lookup yields CDR1 SGHVS and CDR2 FNYEAQ. This CDR3 reads CASTPLGTGYSPLHF. The DNA of the CDR3 is TGTGCCAGCACCCCACTCGGGACAGGGTATTCACCCCTCCACTTT.

This clone turned up a few times. The chain joins TRBV20-1 to TRBJ2-3, with 12 bases identical to TRBD2. Germline V gives CDR1 DFQATT, CDR2 SNEGSKA (reference sequence). The CDR3 is 19 amino acids. Trimming at V came to 3 bases and at J to 0 bases, leaving 13 bases not matched to a gene. The CDR3 reads CSASWLAGGSRASTDTQYF. CDR3 bases: TGCAGTGCTAGTTGGCTAGCGGGAGGGTCCAGAGCTAGCACAGATACGCAGTATTTT.